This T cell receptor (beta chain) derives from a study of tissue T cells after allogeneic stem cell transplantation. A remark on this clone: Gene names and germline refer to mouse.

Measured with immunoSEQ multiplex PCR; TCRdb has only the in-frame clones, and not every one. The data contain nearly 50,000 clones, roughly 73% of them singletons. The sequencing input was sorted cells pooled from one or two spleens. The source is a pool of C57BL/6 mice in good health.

CDR3 DNA, as far as it was read: TGTGCCAGCAGGGGGATTGCAGAAACGCTGTAT. Protein sequence: CASRGIAETLY. The whole CDR3 sequence reads CASRGIAETLYF. This chain links TRBV26 with TRBJ2-3; no definite D call. The read finishes 1 residue shy of the CDR3 end, and the germline J gene is used to complete it. The CDR3 has 12 amino acids. Trimming shortened V by 6 bases and J by 2 bases, and 6 bases separated the two germline ends. The germline gives CDR1 KGHPV, CDR2 FQNQEV (reference sequence).